The T cell receptor beta chain described here comes from a study of blood T cell repertoires in COVID-19. Study background: Whether acute or convalescent, the COVID-19 samples came from the United States, Italy and Spain. The cDNA or gDNA used as material had been derived from T cells, B-cell-depleted T cells, or PBMCs.

There are 19 residues in the CDR3. In germline, CDR1 is MNHEY, CDR2 SMNVEV (reference sequence). J was trimmed by 2 bases and V by 1 base; bases with no gene match: 13. Authors' processing steps: Using reference gene primer amplification, nucleated cell counts were estimated. Profiled with immunoSEQ multiplex PCR; TCRdb holds only in-frame clones, not every one. The D gene and trimming were derived from the DNA, and the V and J assignments and clone size from that table. The sample holds roughly 200,000 clones, over 75% seen once. The TCR sequence derives from a man between 60 and 75 years old with acute or convalescent COVID-19. The chain uses TRBV27 and TRBJ2-4; 8 positions agree with TRBD2. What was sequenced was peripheral blood. CDR3 amino acids: CASSLWGSGNLSPKNIQYF. In DNA form, the CDR3 reads TGTGCCAGCAGTTTATGGGGTAGCGGGAACCTTAGCCCCAAAAACATTCAGTACTTC.